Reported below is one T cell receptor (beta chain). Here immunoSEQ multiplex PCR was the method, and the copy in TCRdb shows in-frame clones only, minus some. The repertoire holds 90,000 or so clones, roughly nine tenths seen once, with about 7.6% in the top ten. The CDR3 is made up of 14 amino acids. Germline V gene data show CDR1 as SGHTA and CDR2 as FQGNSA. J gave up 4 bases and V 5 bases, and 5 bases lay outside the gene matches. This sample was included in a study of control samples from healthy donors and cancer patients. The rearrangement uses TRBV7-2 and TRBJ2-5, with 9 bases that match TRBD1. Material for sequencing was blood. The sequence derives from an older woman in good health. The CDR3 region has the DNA TGTGCCAGCAGCCTCCAGACAGGGGGAGAGACCCAGTACTTC. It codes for CASSLQTGGETQYF.